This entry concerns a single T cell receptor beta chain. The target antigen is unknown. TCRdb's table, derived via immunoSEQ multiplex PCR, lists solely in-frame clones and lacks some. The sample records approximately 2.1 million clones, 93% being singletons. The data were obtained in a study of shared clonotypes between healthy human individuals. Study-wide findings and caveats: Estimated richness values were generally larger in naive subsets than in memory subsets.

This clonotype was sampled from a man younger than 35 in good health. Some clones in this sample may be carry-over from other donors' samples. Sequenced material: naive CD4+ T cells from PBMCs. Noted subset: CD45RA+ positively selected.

The DNA for the CDR3 is TGTGCCAGCAGCCAAGCTAGCGGGGATTTCTACAATGAGCAGTTCTTC. This codes for CASSQASGDFYNEQFF. The gene calls are TRBV4-2 and TRBJ2-1, with TRBD2 matching over 9 bases. The V and J ends lost 1 base and 3 bases, in that order; junction bases with no gene match: 4. The V gene's germline CDR1 is LGHNA and CDR2 YNFKEQ. The length of the CDR3 is 16 residues.